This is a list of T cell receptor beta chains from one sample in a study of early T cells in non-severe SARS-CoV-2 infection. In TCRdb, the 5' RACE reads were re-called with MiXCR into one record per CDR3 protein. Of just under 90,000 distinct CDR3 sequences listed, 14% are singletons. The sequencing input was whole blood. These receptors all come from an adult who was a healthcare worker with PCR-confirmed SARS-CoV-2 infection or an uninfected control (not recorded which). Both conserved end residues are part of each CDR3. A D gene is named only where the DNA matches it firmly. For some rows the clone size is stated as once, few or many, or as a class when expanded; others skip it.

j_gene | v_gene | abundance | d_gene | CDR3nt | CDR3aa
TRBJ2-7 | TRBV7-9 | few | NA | TGTGCCAGCAGCCCTCCCCGAGGGGCTAACGAGCAGTACTTC | CASSPPRGANEQYF
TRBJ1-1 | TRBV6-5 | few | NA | TGTGCCAGCAGTAGTCCCCCTCGGGGATCCACTGAAGCTTTCTTT | CASSSPPRGSTEAFF
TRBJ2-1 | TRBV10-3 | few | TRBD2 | TGTGCCATCAGTCCCGCAGCCCTCAGCGGGAGAAGCGTTGAGCAGTTCTTC | CAISPAALSGRSVEQFF
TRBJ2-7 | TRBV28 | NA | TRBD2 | TGTGCCAGCAGTTTGTCCGGGACTAGCGGATACTACGAGCAGTACTTC | CASSLSGTSGYYEQYF
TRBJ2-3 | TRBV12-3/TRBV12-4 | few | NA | TGTGCCAGCAGTTTGTCTAGGGCCACAGATACGCAGTATTTT | CASSLSRATDTQYF
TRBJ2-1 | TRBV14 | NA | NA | TGTGCCAGCAGCCAAGACTTCACTAGCTCCTACAATGAGCAGTTCTTC | CASSQDFTSSYNEQFF
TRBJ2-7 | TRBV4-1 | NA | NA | TGCGCCAGCAGCCAAGATTGGGGGGATCCCTCCTACGAGCAGTACTTC | CASSQDWGDPSYEQYF
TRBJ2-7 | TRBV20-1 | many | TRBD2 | TGCAGTGCCCCCTCAATAGCGGGAGGATCATACGAGCAGTACTTC | CSAPSIAGGSYEQYF
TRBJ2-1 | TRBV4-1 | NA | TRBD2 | TGCGCCAGCAGCCAAACGGGACTAGCGGCAGACTACAATGAGCAGTTCTTC | CASSQTGLAADYNEQFF
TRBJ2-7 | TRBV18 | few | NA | TGTGCCAGCTCTGAAGCGGAGGGGGGTTTCTACGAGCAGTACTTC | CASSEAEGGFYEQYF
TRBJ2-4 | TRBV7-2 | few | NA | TGTGCCAGCAGCTTAGAGGGGACCCTAGCCAAAAACATTCAGTACTTC | CASSLEGTLAKNIQYF
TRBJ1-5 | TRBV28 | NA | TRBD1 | TGTGCCAGCAGTTTCAGGGGGCAGGGGCAGCCCCAGCATTTT | CASSFRGQGQPQHF
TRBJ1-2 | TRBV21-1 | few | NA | TGTGCCAGCAGCAAAGGACACTATGGCTACACCTTC | CASSKGHYGYTF
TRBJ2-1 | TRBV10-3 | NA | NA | TGTACCATCTCAACTAGTAGCTCCTACAATGAGCAGTTCTTC | CTISTSSSYNEQFF
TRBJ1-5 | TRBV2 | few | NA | TGTGCCAGCAGTGGTTCCGGGACACCGAATCAGCCCCAGCATTTT | CASSGSGTPNQPQHF
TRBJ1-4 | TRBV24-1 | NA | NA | TGTGCCACCAGTGATGCCGGGACATTAGGATCGGGGAATGAAAAACTGTTTTTT | CATSDAGTLGSGNEKLFF
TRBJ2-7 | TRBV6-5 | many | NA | TGTGCCAGCAGTTACTCTGGGGGAGAGGGCGAGCAGTACTTC | CASSYSGGEGEQYF
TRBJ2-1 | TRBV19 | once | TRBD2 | TGTGCCAGTACCCCGGGACTAGCGGGAGTTTTGGATGAGCAGTTCTTC | CASTPGLAGVLDEQFF
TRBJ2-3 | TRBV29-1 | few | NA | TGCAGCGTTGACAGAGGCACAGATACGCAGTATTTT | CSVDRGTDTQYF
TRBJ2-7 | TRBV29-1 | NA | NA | TGCAGCGTTGAGACCCCCGCCTACGAGCAGTACTTC | CSVETPAYEQYF
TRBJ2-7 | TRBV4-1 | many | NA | TGCGCCAGCAGCCAAGGAGGGGGGCAGTACTTC | CASSQGGGQYF
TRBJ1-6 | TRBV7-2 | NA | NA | TGTGCCAGCAGCTTAGCAGCAGGGACTGCTTTGGTCCCCCTCCACTTT | CASSLAAGTALVPLHF
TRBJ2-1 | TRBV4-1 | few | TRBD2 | TGCGCCAGCAGCCAGACAGCGGGAGGATACAATGAGCAGTTCTTC | CASSQTAGGYNEQFF
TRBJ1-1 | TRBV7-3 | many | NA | TGTGCCAGCAGCTTAAACGCAGGGGTTCTCAACACTGAAGCTTTCTTT | CASSLNAGVLNTEAFF
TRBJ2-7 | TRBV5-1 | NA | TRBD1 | TGCGCCAGCAGCTTGTCGGTACAGGGGCTATACGAGCAGTACTTC | CASSLSVQGLYEQYF
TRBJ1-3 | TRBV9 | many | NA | TGTGCCAGCAGCGTAGATTCCGGGAGCTCTGGAAACACCATATATTTT | CASSVDSGSSGNTIYF
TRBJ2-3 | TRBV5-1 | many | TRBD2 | TGCGCCAGCAGCTCTGGGGGGGAGATCGGCACAGATACGCAGTATTTT | CASSSGGEIGTDTQYF
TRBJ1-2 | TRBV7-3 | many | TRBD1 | TGTGCCAGCAGCTTAGGGACAGGGACTGGCTATGGCTACACCTTC | CASSLGTGTGYGYTF
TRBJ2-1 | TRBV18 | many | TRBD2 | TGTGCCAGCTCACCCGGCGGGGGCTCCTACAATGAGCAGTTCTTC | CASSPGGGSYNEQFF
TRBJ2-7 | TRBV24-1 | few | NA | TGTGCCACTCGAGGAGGGTCCAACTACGAGCAGTACTTC | CATRGGSNYEQYF
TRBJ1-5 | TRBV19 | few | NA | TGTGCCAGTCAAAGGGAGGCGGAGTATCAGCCCCAGCATTTT | CASQREAEYQPQHF